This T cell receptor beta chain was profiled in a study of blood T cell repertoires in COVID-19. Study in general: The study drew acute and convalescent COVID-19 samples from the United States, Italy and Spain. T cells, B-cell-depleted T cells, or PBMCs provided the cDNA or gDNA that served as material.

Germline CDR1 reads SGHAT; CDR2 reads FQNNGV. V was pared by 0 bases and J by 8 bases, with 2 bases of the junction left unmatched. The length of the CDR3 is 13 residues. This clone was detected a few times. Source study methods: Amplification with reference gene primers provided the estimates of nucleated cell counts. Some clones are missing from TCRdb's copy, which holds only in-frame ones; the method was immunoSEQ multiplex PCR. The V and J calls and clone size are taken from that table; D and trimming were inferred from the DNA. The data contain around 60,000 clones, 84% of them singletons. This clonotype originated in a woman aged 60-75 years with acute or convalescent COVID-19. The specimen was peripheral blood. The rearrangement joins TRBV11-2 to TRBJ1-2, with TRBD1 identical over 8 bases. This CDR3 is CASSLEPGGGYTF. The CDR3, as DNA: TGTGCCAGCAGCTTAGAGCCAGGGGGCGGCTACACCTTC.